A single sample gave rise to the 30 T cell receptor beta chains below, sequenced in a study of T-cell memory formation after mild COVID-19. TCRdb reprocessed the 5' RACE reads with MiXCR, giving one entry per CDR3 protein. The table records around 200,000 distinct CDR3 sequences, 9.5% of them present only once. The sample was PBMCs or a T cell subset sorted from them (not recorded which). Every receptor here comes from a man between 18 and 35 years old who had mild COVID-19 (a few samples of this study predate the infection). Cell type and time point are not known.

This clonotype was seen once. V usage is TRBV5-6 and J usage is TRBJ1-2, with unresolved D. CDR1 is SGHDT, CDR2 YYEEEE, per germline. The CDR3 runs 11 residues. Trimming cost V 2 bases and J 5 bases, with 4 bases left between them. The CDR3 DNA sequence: TGTGCCAGCAGCTTCCGTTATGGCTACACCTTC. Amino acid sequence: CASSFRYGYTF.

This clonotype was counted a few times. The CDR3 spells CSARVAGNQPQHF. Here the CDR3 DNA reads TGCAGTGCTAGAGTGGCAGGGAATCAGCCCCAGCATTTT. This chain joins TRBV20-1 and TRBJ1-5; D is possibly TRBD1 (5 bases). The V gene's germline CDR1 is DFQATT and CDR2 SNEGSKA (reference sequence). The CDR3 extends over 13 amino acids. V dropped 1 base and J dropped 4 bases, with 8 bases sitting between them.

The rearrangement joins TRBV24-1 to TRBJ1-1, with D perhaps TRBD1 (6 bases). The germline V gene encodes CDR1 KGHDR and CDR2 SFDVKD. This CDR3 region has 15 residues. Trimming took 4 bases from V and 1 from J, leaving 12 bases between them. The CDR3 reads CATSELGHENTEAFF. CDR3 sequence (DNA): TGTGCCACCAGTGAACTGGGACACGAGAACACTGAAGCTTTCTTT.

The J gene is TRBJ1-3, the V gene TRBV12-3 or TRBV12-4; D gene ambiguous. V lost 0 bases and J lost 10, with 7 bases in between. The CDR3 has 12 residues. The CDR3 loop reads CASSLAAATIYF. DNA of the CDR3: TGTGCCAGCAGTTTAGCGGCAGCGACCATATATTTT.

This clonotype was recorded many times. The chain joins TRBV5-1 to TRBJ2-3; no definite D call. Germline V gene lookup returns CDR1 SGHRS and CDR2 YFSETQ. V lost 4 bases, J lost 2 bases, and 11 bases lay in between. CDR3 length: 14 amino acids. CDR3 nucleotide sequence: TGCGCCAGCAGCGTCGTAGATCACACAGATACGCAGTATTTT. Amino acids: CASSVVDHTDTQYF.

CDR3 residues: CASSKIPLDTDTQYF. CDR3 DNA: TGTGCCAGCAGCAAAATACCGTTGGACACAGATACGCAGTATTTT. The V and J genes are TRBV9 and TRBJ2-3, with unresolved D. From germline, CDR1 is SGDLS and CDR2 YYNGEE. The CDR3 consists of 15 residues. Between the trimmed V and J ends, which lost 4 bases and 2 bases, there was a span of 14 bases.

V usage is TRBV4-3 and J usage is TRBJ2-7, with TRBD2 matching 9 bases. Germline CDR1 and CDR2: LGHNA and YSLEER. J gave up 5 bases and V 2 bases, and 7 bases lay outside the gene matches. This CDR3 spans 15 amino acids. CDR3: CASSQPLAGRHEQYV. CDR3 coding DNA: TGCGCCAGCAGCCAACCACTAGCGGGTCGCCACGAGCAGTACGTC.

For the CDR3, the DNA is TGTGCCAGCAGCCGCCTAGGGACCTACAATGAGCAGTTCTTC. Translated: CASSRLGTYNEQFF. This rearrangement joins TRBV7-9 to TRBJ2-1; D gene uncertain. Germline-derived CDR1 and CDR2 are SEHNR and FQNEAQ (reference sequence). There are 14 residues in the CDR3. Trimming stripped 5 bases from V and 2 bases from J, with 10 bases between.

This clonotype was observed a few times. CDR3 in DNA: TGTGCCAGCAGCTTAGAGTCAGGTTCCTATCAGCCCCAGCATTTT. Its translation is CASSLESGSYQPQHF. The chain couples TRBV5-5 to TRBJ1-5; D not resolved. This CDR3 spans 15 amino acids. V lost 2 bases and J lost 5, with 14 bases in between. CDR1 and CDR2 (germline): SGHKS, YYEKEE (reference sequence).

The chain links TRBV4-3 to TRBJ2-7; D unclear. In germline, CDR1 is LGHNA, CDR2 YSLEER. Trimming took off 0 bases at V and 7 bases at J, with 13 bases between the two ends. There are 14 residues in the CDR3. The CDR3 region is CASSQEGPTAEQYV. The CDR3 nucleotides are TGCGCCAGCAGCCAAGAAGGTCCCACCGCTGAGCAGTACGTC.

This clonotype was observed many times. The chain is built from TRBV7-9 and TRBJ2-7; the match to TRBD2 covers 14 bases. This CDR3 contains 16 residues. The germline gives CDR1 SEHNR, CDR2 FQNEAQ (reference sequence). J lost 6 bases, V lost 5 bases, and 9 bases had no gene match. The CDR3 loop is CASSPGGTSGGFEQYF. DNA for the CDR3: TGTGCCAGCAGCCCCGGTGGGACTAGCGGGGGATTCGAGCAGTACTTC.

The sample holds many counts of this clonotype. CDR3 residues: CASSEQGQDSGANVLTF. CDR3 DNA: TGTGCCAGCTCAGAACAGGGACAGGACTCTGGGGCCAACGTCCTGACTTTC. The chain couples TRBV18 to TRBJ2-6; 8 bases agree with TRBD1. J lost 0 bases, V lost 5 bases, and 6 bases had no gene match. CDR1 is KGHSH and CDR2 is LQKENI in the germline V gene. The length of the CDR3 is 17 residues.

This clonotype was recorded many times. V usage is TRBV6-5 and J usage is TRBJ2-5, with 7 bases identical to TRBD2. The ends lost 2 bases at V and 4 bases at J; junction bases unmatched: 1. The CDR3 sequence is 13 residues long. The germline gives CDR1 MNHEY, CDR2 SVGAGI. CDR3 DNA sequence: TGTGCCAGCAGTTACAGGGAGGGAGAGACCCAGTACTTC. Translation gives CASSYREGETQYF.

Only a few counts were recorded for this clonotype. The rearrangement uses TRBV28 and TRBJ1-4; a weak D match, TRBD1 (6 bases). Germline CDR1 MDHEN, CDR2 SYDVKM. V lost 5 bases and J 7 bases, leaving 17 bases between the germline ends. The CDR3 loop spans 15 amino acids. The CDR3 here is CASSPAGIQGEKLFF. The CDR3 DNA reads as TGTGCCAGCAGTCCAGCCGGGATACAGGGTGAAAAACTGTTTTTT.

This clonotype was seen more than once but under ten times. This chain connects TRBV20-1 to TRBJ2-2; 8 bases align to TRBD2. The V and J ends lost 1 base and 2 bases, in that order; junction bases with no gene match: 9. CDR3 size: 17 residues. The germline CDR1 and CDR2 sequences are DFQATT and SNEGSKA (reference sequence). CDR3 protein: CSARVPAGGLNTGELFF. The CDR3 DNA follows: TGCAGTGCTAGAGTGCCCGCGGGGGGCCTTAACACCGGGGAGCTGTTTTTT.

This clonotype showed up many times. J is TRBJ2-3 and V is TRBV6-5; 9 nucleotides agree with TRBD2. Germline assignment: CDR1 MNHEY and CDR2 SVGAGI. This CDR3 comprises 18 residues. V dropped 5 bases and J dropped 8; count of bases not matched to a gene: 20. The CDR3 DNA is TGTGCCAGCAGTGGGACTAGCAACTCACCTCGGCCTGCGGGTACGCAGTATTTT. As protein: CASSGTSNSPRPAGTQYF.

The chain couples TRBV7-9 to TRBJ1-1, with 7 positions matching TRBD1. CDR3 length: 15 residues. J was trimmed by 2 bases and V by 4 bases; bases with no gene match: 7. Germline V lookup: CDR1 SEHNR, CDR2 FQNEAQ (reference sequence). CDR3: CASSSGQRINTEAFF. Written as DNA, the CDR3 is TGTGCCAGCAGCTCGGGACAGCGAATCAACACTGAAGCTTTCTTT.

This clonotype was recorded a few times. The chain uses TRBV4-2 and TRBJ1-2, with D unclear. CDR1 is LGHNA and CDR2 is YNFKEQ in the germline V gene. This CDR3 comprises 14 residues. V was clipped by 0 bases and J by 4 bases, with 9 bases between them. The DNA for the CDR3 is TGTGCCAGCAGCCAAGAGACACAGCTCTATGGCTACACCTTC. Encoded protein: CASSQETQLYGYTF.

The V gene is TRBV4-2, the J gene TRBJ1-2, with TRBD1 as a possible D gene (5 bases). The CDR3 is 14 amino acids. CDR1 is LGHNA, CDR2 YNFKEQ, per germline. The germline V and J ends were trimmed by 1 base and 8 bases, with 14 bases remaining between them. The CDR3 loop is CASSQGEGPGGYTF. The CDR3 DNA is TGTGCCAGCAGCCAAGGGGAGGGGCCGGGCGGCTACACCTTC.

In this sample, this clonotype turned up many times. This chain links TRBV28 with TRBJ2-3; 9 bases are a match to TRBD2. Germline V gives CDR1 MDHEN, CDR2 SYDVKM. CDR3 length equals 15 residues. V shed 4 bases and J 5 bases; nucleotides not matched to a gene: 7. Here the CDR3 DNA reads TGTGCCAGCAGTTCGGCGGGGGGGCAGGGAGATACGCAGTATTTT. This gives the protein CASSSAGGQGDTQYF.

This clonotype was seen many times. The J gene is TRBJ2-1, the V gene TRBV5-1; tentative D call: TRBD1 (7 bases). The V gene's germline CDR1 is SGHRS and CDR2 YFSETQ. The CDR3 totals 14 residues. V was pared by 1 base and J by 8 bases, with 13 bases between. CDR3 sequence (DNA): TGCGCCAGCAGCTTGCGGCAGGGGGGCGATGAGCAGTTCTTC. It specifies CASSLRQGGDEQFF.

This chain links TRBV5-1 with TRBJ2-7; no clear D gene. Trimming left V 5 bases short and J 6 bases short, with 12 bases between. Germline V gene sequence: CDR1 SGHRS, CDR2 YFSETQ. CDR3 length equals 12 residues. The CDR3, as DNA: TGCGCCAGCAGGTTATCGGTTGGCGAGCAGTACTTC. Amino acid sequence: CASRLSVGEQYF.

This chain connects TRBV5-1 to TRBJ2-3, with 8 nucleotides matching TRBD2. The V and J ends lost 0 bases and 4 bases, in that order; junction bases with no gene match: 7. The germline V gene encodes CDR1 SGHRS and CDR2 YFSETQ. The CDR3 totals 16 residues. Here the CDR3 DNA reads TGCGCCAGCAGCTTGGGCGTGACTAGCGTGGCAGATACGCAGTATTTT. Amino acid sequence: CASSLGVTSVADTQYF.

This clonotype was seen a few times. The CDR3 nucleotides read TGTGCCAGCAGTTTAGAACAGGTAGCTAGCAATCAGCCCCAGCATTTT. Amino acid sequence: CASSLEQVASNQPQHF. The chain recombines TRBV28 with TRBJ1-5; tentative D call: TRBD1 (5 bases). The CDR3 is 16 residues long. CDR1 is MDHEN, CDR2 SYDVKM, per germline. V shed 2 bases and J shed 0 bases, with 11 bases lying between them.

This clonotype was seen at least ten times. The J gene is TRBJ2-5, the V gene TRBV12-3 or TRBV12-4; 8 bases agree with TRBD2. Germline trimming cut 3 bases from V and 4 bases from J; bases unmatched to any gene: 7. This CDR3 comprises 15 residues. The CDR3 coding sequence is TGTGCCAGCAGTTTCTCGGGGGGGCGGTTAGAGACCCAGTACTTC. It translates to CASSFSGGRLETQYF.

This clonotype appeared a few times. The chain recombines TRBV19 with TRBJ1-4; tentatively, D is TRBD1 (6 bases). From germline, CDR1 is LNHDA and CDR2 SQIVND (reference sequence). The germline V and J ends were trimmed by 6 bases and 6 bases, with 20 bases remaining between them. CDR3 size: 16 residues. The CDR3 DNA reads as TGTGCCAGTAGAGGCCAGCACTCAGGGGCGGATGAAAAACTGTTTTTT. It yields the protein CASRGQHSGADEKLFF.

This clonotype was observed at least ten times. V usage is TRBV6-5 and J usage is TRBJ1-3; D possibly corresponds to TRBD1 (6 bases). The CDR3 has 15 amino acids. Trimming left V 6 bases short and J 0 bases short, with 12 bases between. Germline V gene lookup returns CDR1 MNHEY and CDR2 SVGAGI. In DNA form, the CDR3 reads TGTGCCAGCAGCCCCGGACAGTTCTCTGGAAACACCATATATTTT. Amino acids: CASSPGQFSGNTIYF.

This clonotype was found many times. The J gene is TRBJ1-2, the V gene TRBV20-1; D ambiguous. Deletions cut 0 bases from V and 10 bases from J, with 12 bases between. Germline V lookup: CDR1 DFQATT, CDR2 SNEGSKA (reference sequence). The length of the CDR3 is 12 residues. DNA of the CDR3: TGCAGTGCTAGAGATTCCGGGGTCTACTACACCTTC. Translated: CSARDSGVYYTF.

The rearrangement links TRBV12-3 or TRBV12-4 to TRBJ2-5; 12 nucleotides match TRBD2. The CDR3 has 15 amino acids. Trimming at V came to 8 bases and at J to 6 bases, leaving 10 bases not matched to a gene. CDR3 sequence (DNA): TGTGCCAGCGGACCACCTAGCGGGGGGGGAAAGACCCAGTACTTC. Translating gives CASGPPSGGGKTQYF.

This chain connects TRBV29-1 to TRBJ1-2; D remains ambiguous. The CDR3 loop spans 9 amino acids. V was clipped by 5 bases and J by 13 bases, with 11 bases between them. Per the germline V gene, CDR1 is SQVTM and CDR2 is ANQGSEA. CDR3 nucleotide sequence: TGCAGCGTTACGGGCCGCCGCACCTTC. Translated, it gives CSVTGRRTF.